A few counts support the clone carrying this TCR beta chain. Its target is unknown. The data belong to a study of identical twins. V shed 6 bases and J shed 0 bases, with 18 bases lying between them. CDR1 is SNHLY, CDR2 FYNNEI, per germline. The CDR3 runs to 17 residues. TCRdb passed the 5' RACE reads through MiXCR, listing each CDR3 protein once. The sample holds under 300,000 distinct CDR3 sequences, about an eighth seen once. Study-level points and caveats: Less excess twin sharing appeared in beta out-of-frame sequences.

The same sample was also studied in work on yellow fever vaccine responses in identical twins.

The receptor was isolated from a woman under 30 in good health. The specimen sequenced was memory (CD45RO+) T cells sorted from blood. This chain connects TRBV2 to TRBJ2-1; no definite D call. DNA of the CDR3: TGTGCCAGCAGGTGGTTTGGGCGACTGAGCTCCTACAATGAGCAGTTCTTC. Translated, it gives CASRWFGRLSSYNEQFF.